The 4 T cell receptor beta chains in this list originate from one sample, sequenced in a study of tumor-infiltrating lymphocytes in primary liver carcinoma. From around 500 ng total RNA, TCR beta cDNA was generated with a primer in the constant region. ARM-PCR, slightly modified, supplied the TCR beta libraries through three nested multiplex PCR rounds. Researchers ran the first two PCR rounds for roughly 11 cycles each with TRBV1-TRBV30 forward primers and a C-beta reverse primer. Via MiXCR, TCRdb re-called the multiplex PCR reads, giving one row per CDR3 protein. The sample shows approximately 110,000 distinct CDR3 sequences, around 64% of them seen only once. Co-extraction of RNA and DNA was performed on about 19-32 mg of unsorted bulk tissue. Sequencing used liver tumor tissue from sampling region 3. The subset was: tumor region T3, left-lateral pole. These TCRs come from a woman in her sixties or seventies with primary liver carcinoma and hepatitis B virus infection.

Notes on this clonotype: It is likely a read error, because the conserved phenylalanine at the end of the CDR3 is missing. This chain uses TRBV11-2 with TRBJ2-4; maybe TRBD2 (6 bases). CDR1 SGHAT and CDR2 FQNNGV come from the germline V gene. The CDR3 consists of 16 residues. Between the trimmed V and J ends, which lost 4 bases and 3 bases, there was a span of 16 bases. The CDR3 loop is CASSYSGLRGKNIQYL. The CDR3 coding sequence is TGTGCCAGCAGCTACTCCGGGTTGCGGGGCAAAAACATTCAGTACCTC.

As regards this clonotype: This may stem from a read error, because a much larger clone lies one nucleotide away. Since no conserved phenylalanine or tryptophan closes the CDR3, a read error is the likely cause. DNA for the CDR3: TGTGCCAGCAGCTCTGGGACTAGCGGGAGTAGAGAGACCCAGTACCTC. Amino acid sequence: CASSSGTSGSRETQYL. The rearrangement joins TRBV28 to TRBJ2-5; TRBD2 matches at 14 bases. This CDR3 contains 16 residues. J gave up 4 bases and V 6 bases, and 7 bases lay outside the gene matches. Germline CDR1 MDHEN, CDR2 SYDVKM.

A note on this clonotype: A read error may be the cause here, since a much bigger clone is one base away. The chain couples TRBV14 to TRBJ2-1; TRBD1 is a possible D gene (6 bases). This CDR3 comprises 13 residues. Germline CDR1 is SGHDN and CDR2 is FVKESK. The CDR3 spells CVSSQDRTDEQFF. Here the CDR3 DNA reads TGTGTCAGCAGCCAAGACAGGACGGATGAGCAGTTCTTC.

The J gene is TRBJ1-2, the V gene TRBV24-1; tentative D call: TRBD1 (5 bases). This CDR3 region has 13 residues. The V gene's germline CDR1 is KGHDR and CDR2 SFDVKD. V was trimmed by 10 bases and J by 8 bases, leaving 19 bases between them. The CDR3 loop reads CATEGRTRSGYTF. For the CDR3, the DNA is TGTGCCACTGAGGGACGGACTAGATCGGGCTACACCTTC.